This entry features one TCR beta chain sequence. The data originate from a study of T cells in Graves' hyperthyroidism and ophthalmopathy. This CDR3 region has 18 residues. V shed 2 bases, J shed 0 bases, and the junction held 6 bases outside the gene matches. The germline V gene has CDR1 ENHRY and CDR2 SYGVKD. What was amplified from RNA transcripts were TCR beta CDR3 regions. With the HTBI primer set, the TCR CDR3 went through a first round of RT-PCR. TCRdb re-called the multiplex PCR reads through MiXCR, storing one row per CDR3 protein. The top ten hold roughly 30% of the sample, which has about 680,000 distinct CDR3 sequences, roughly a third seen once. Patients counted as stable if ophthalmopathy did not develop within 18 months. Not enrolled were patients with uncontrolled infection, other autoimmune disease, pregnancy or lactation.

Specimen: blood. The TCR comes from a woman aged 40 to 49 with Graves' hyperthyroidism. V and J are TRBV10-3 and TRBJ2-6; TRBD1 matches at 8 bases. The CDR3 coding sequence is TGTGCCATCAGTGAGAAAGTGGACAGGGACTCTGGGGCCAACGTCCTGACTTTC. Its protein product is CAISEKVDRDSGANVLTF.